This TCR beta chain was captured by sequencing in a study of blood T cell repertoires in COVID-19. Under the authors' procedure: Amplified reference gene primers provided the basis for estimating nucleated cell counts. Here immunoSEQ multiplex PCR was the method, and the copy in TCRdb shows in-frame clones only, minus some. That table furnishes V, J and clone size, whereas the DNA furnished D and trimming. The table lists fewer than 500,000 clones, roughly 87% of them singletons. Trimming took 5 bases from V and 7 from J, leaving 15 bases between them. CDR3 size: 15 residues. Germline V gene sequence: CDR1 SGHTA, CDR2 FQGNSA. All recovered Cohort 3 donors got two negative PCRs, got clearance, or saw symptom resolution.

Input material: PBMCs or T cells enriched from blood (not recorded which). The chain recombines TRBV7-2 with TRBJ1-6; a possible D gene is TRBD1 (6 bases). The sequence came from a woman younger than 30 who had recovered from COVID-19. DNA of the CDR3: TGTGCCAGCAGCGCACAGGGATTGTGGAATTCACCCCTCCACTTT. Its translation is CASSAQGLWNSPLHF. The complete variable domain, with remaining parts taken from reference TRBV7-2 and TRBJ1-6, reads GAGVSQSPSNKVTEKGKDVELRCDPISGHTALYWYRQSLGQGLEFLIYFQGNSAPDKSGLPSDRFSAERTGGSVSTLTIQRTQQEDSAVYLCASSAQGLWNSPLHFGNGTRLTVT.